This is a list of T cell receptor beta chains from one sample in a study of identical twins. TCRdb analysed the 5' RACE reads with MiXCR anew, one entry per CDR3 protein. This sample has 1.5 million or so distinct CDR3 sequences, with under 35% found just once. The sequenced sample was cord blood. The receptors stem from a newborn girl in good health. The CDR3 runs from the conserved cysteine through the conserved F or W. Each record gives: V gene, clone size, J gene, D gene, CDR3 DNA, CDR3 protein. The D gene is left open where the match is weak. Only part of the rows carry a size: once, few, many, or a class if the clone is expanded.

>TRBV27|.|TRBJ1-1|TRBD1
TGTGCCAGCAGAAACCGGGACAGGAACACTGAAGCTTTCTTT
CASRNRDRNTEAFF
>TRBV6-5|.|TRBJ2-5|.
TGTGACAGCAGTTACTCCAGGTACGGGGAGCAGTACTTC
CDSSYSRYGEQYF
>TRBV7-9|.|TRBJ2-3|TRBD1
TGTGCCAGCGGCCCCCGACAGGGGGATACGCAGTATTTT
CASGPRQGDTQYF
>TRBV4-2|few|TRBJ2-7|TRBD1
TGTGCCAGCAGCCACGAAGGCTCCGGGACAGCGTCCTACGAGCAGTACTTC
CASSHEGSGTASYEQYF
>TRBV6-2/TRBV6-3|.|TRBJ1-2|.
TGTGCCAGCAGTTACCCCTTCCTCGGCAACTATGGCTACACCTTC
CASSYPFLGNYGYTF
>TRBV2|.|TRBJ1-4|.
TGTGCCAGCAGCCCGCAAGAGGGAGAAAAACTGTTTTTT
CASSPQEGEKLFF
>TRBV4-1|.|TRBJ1-1|.
TGCGCCAGCAGCCAAATCTTGGCCGAGTCTTTCTTT
CASSQILAESFF
>TRBV10-3|few|TRBJ2-3|.
TGTGCCATCAGTGCCGTTGGCGGTAGCACAGATACGCAGTATTTT
CAISAVGGSTDTQYF
>TRBV3-1|.|TRBJ2-3|.
TGTGCCAGCAGCCAAGCAGCGCAGCCAGATACACAGTATTTT
CASSQAAQPDTQYF
>TRBV7-2|.|TRBJ1-2|.
TGTGCCAGCAGCCTCAGGGGCGAAAACTATGGCTACACCTTC
CASSLRGENYGYTF
>TRBV27|.|TRBJ2-1|TRBD1
TGTGCCAGCAGTTTACAGGGGGCAAACAATGAGCAGTTCTTC
CASSLQGANNEQFF
>TRBV24-1|.|TRBJ2-3|.
TGTGCCACCAGTGATCCGACGGGGGTTGGCACAGATACGCAGTATTTT
CATSDPTGVGTDTQYF
>TRBV18|few|TRBJ2-3|.
TGTGCCAGCTCACCACGTCATAGAGATACGCAGTATTTT
CASSPRHRDTQYF
>TRBV10-3|.|TRBJ2-3|TRBD2
TGTGCCATCAGTGGGGGAGGACTAGGGCTGGATACGCAGTATTTT
CAISGGGLGLDTQYF
>TRBV7-2|few|TRBJ2-5|TRBD2
TGTGCCAGCAGCTCCGGGACTAGCGTATACAATGAGCAGTACTTC
CASSSGTSVYNEQYF
>TRBV28|few|TRBJ2-3|.
TGTGCCAGCAGTTCGCGTAGCCGGTCATGGGCGCAGTATTTT
CASSSRSRSWAQYF
>TRBV29-1|few|TRBJ1-4|TRBD1
TGCAGCGTTGAGGGTCGGACAGGGGGCGGTGAAAAACTGTTTTTT
CSVEGRTGGGEKLFF
>TRBV20-1|.|TRBJ1-2|.
TGCAGTGCTTGGGGGAATATTGGCTACACCTTC
CSAWGNIGYTF
>TRBV27|few|TRBJ2-3|TRBD2
TGTGCCAGCAGTTTAAGGGGACTAGCGGGAGCGACAGATACGCAGTATTTT
CASSLRGLAGATDTQYF
>TRBV5-1|few|TRBJ1-5|TRBD1
TGCGCCAGCAGCTGGAGGGGACAGCCCAATCAGCCCCAGCATTTT
CASSWRGQPNQPQHF
>TRBV14|few|TRBJ2-7|TRBD1
TGTGCCAGCAGCCAAGACGTTAGACAGGGCGGAAACGAGCAGTACTTC
CASSQDVRQGGNEQYF
>TRBV6-1|.|TRBJ2-7|.
TGTGCCAGCAGTTTGCTCCCGGGACTGCTTAAGGGCGAGCAGTACTTC
CASSLLPGLLKGEQYF
>TRBV3-1|.|TRBJ1-5|TRBD1
TGTGCCAGCAGCCAGACAGGGGCCCAGCCCCAGCATTTT
CASSQTGAQPQHF
>TRBV27|few|TRBJ1-2|TRBD1
TGTGCCAGCAGTTTATCGACAGGGAGACATGGCTACACCTTC
CASSLSTGRHGYTF
>TRBV28|.|TRBJ2-7|.
TGTGCCAGCAGCCCGACCAAGCGATCCTACGAGCAGTACTTC
CASSPTKRSYEQYF
>TRBV4-1|.|TRBJ1-2|.
TGCGCCAGCAGCTTTGGTGGGGAATCTAACTATGGCTACACCTTC
CASSFGGESNYGYTF
>TRBV5-1|.|TRBJ2-1|.
TGCGCCAGCAGCTTGGTCCTAGCCCCCTACAGTGAGCAGTTCTTC
CASSLVLAPYSEQFF
>TRBV25-1|.|TRBJ2-7|.
TGTGCCAGCAGTGACCTAGTCAGGGACGAGCAGTACTTC
CASSDLVRDEQYF
>TRBV2|.|TRBJ2-1|TRBD2
TGTGCCAGCAGTGAGGGAGTAGCGGGATTTCATCCCTATGAGCAGTTCTTC
CASSEGVAGFHPYEQFF
>TRBV20-1|few|TRBJ2-1|TRBD2
TGCAGTGCTAGTCCTCTAGCGGGAGGGTTACGGAATGAGCAGTTCTTC
CSASPLAGGLRNEQFF
>TRBV12-3/TRBV12-4|.|TRBJ2-3|.
TGTGCCAACAGGTCGCTAGGAACTTATACGCAGTATTTT
CANRSLGTYTQYF
>TRBV27|few|TRBJ2-1|.
TGTGCCAGCAGTTTAGGTCCTTTCTCCTACAATGAGCAGTTCTTC
CASSLGPFSYNEQFF
>TRBV4-2|few|TRBJ2-5|TRBD2
TGTGCCAGCAGCCAAGATGTGGGGACTAGCGGTCAAGAGACCCAGTACTTC
CASSQDVGTSGQETQYF
>TRBV20-1|.|TRBJ2-7|TRBD1
TGCAGTGCTAGAGAGGGGACAGTAAATTGGTACGAGCAGTACTTC
CSAREGTVNWYEQYF
>TRBV25-1|few|TRBJ2-4|.
TGTGCCAGCAGTGAATATAGGGGGGCGTGGAACATTCAGTACTTC
CASSEYRGAWNIQYF
>TRBV5-1|.|TRBJ2-1|TRBD2
TGCGCCAGCAGCTTGGAACTACTAGCGGGGGGCCACTTCTTC
CASSLELLAGGHFF
>TRBV7-9|few|TRBJ2-1|.
TGTGCCGGAACCGGGACTTTTAATGAGCAGTTCTTC
CAGTGTFNEQFF
>TRBV12-3/TRBV12-4|.|TRBJ1-2|.
TGTGCCAGCAGTTTAGGACACCGAGTCTATGGCTACACCTTC
CASSLGHRVYGYTF
>TRBV5-1|few|TRBJ2-5|TRBD1
TGCGCCAGCAGCTTTGGACAGGGGGCAGAGACCCAGTACTTC
CASSFGQGAETQYF
>TRBV9|few|TRBJ1-1|.
TGTGCCAGCAGCAACCCGGGGGCGCGATATGAAGCTTTCTTT
CASSNPGARYEAFF
>TRBV14|few|TRBJ2-1|TRBD2
TGTGCCAGCAGCCAAGGACTAGCCGATGAGCAGTTCTTC
CASSQGLADEQFF
>TRBV4-2|.|TRBJ2-1|.
TGTGCCAGCAGCCAAGCTTTAGTGGGAGGATCCTACAATGAGCAGTTCTTC
CASSQALVGGSYNEQFF
>TRBV2|few|TRBJ2-7|.
TGTGCCATTCTAGGGCCAACCTACAATGAGCAGTACTTC
CAILGPTYNEQYF
>TRBV28|few|TRBJ2-7|TRBD2
TGTGCCAGCAGTTTCCCAGCGGGGCCCTCCTACGAGCAGTACTTC
CASSFPAGPSYEQYF
>TRBV29-1|.|TRBJ1-1|.
TGCAGCGTTGAACATTCGGGCAGGCTGGCCCGAATCGACACTGAAGCTTTCTTT
CSVEHSGRLARIDTEAFF
>TRBV7-8|.|TRBJ2-3|TRBD2
TGTGCCAGCAGCTTGAGTAGCGGGAGTTACACAGATACGCAGTATTTT
CASSLSSGSYTDTQYF
>TRBV12-5|.|TRBJ1-2|TRBD1
TGTGCTAGTGGTACCTGGACAGGGGGCTACACCTTC
CASGTWTGGYTF
>TRBV29-1|few|TRBJ1-6|TRBD1
TGCAGCGTTGCCCGGGACAGGGATAATTCACCCCTCCACTTT
CSVARDRDNSPLHF
>TRBV20-1|.|TRBJ2-1|TRBD2
TGCAGTGCTAGTAAGTTAGCGGGAAACAATGAGCAGTTCTTC
CSASKLAGNNEQFF
>TRBV7-2|.|TRBJ2-7|.
TGTGCCAGCAGCTTAGGAGCGCAGGGGGAGCAGTACTTC
CASSLGAQGEQYF